The rows below give T cell receptor beta chains drawn from one sample of a study of T cell repertoires in cytomegalovirus infection. TCRdb processed the reads anew with MiXCR; each CDR3 protein has one entry. The sample has approximately 590,000 distinct CDR3 sequences, around two fifths seen once; the top ten hold 48%. The antigens for these receptors are not known. The material was cultured PBMCs, obtained from culture after CMV antigen stimulation. These receptors all come from a human donor in good health (CMV status not recorded). Some clones in this sample may be carry-over from other donors' samples. The CDR3 runs from the conserved cysteine through the conserved F or W. The D gene is left open where the match is weak. Rows give clone size only sometimes, using once, few, many, or a class for an expanded clone.

CDR3nt: TGTGCCAGCACCCGGGGATACGAGCAGTACTTC
CDR3aa: CASTRGYEQYF
abundance: -
d_gene: -
j_gene: TRBJ2-7
v_gene: TRBV6-2/TRBV6-3

CDR3nt: TGCGCCAGCAGCCAAGATAGGAGGGAAGAGACCCAGTACTTC
CDR3aa: CASSQDRREETQYF
abundance: -
d_gene: -
j_gene: TRBJ2-5
v_gene: TRBV4-3

CDR3nt: TGCGCCAGCAGTGAGTCGAATGGGGACCAAGAGACCCAGTACTTC
CDR3aa: CASSESNGDQETQYF
abundance: few
d_gene: -
j_gene: TRBJ2-5
v_gene: TRBV10-2

CDR3nt: TGCGCCAGCAGCCAAGAAAGGGGGGGGCTTCAGTTCTTC
CDR3aa: CASSQERGGLQFF
abundance: -
d_gene: -
j_gene: TRBJ2-1
v_gene: TRBV4-1

CDR3nt: TGTGCCAGCAGTTACCGGGACGTTGAAGCTTTCTTT
CDR3aa: CASSYRDVEAFF
abundance: -
d_gene: -
j_gene: TRBJ1-1
v_gene: TRBV7-4

CDR3nt: TGTGCCAGCAGTTACCTAGCGGGGGTCACAGATACGCAGTATTTT
CDR3aa: CASSYLAGVTDTQYF
abundance: -
d_gene: TRBD2
j_gene: TRBJ2-3
v_gene: TRBV6-2/TRBV6-3

CDR3nt: TGTGCCAGCAGCCGTACCGGGACTAGCTCCTACAATGAGCAGTTCTTC
CDR3aa: CASSRTGTSSYNEQFF
abundance: few
d_gene: TRBD2
j_gene: TRBJ2-1
v_gene: TRBV7-2

CDR3nt: TGTGCCAGCTCGAAGGGGGCTCTAATGAACACTGAAGCTTTCTTT
CDR3aa: CASSKGALMNTEAFF
abundance: -
d_gene: TRBD1
j_gene: TRBJ1-1
v_gene: TRBV28

CDR3nt: TGTGCCAGCAGTTGGTCGGACAGGAGGCAGACCCAGTACTTC
CDR3aa: CASSWSDRRQTQYF
abundance: few
d_gene: TRBD1
j_gene: TRBJ2-5
v_gene: TRBV12-3/TRBV12-4

CDR3nt: TGCAGTGCTAGAGTGGCTAGCGGGAACAATGAGCAGTTCTTC
CDR3aa: CSARVASGNNEQFF
abundance: -
d_gene: TRBD2
j_gene: TRBJ2-1
v_gene: TRBV20-1

CDR3nt: TGTGCCAGCAGCTTCCGTGTCCTCCTAGCGGGAGGGTCCTACGAGCAGTACTTC
CDR3aa: CASSFRVLLAGGSYEQYF
abundance: -
d_gene: TRBD2
j_gene: TRBJ2-7
v_gene: TRBV7-2

CDR3nt: TGTGCCAGCAGCCACTCTAGCGGGTTACAATACGAGCAGTACTTC
CDR3aa: CASSHSSGLQYEQYF
abundance: few
d_gene: TRBD2
j_gene: TRBJ2-7
v_gene: TRBV4-2

CDR3nt: TGTGCCAGCTCACCCGGACAGGCCCCGTCGGGAACTATGGGCTACACCTTC
CDR3aa: CASSPGQAPSGTMGYTF
abundance: once
d_gene: TRBD1
j_gene: TRBJ1-2
v_gene: TRBV18

CDR3nt: TGTGCCAGCAGCCCACGCGGAGGGACGCCCGGTGGACCGGGACACTCGTACGAGCAGTACTTC
CDR3aa: CASSPRGGTPGGPGHSYEQYF
abundance: few
d_gene: -
j_gene: TRBJ2-7
v_gene: TRBV7-9

CDR3nt: TGTGCCAGCAGGTCCGGGGAAGTTTATGGCTACACCTTC
CDR3aa: CASRSGEVYGYTF
abundance: -
d_gene: -
j_gene: TRBJ1-2
v_gene: TRBV28